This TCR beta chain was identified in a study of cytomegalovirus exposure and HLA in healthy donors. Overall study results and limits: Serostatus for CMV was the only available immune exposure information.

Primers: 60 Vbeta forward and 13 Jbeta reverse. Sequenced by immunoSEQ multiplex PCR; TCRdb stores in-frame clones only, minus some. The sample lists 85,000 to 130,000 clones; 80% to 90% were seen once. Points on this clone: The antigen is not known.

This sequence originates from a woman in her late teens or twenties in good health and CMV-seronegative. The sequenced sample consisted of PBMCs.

Written as DNA, the CDR3 is TGCAGCGTTGAGAAAGGGGGGGAAGCCGAGCAGTACTTC. Translated: CSVEKGGEAEQYF. The rearrangement joins TRBV29-1 to TRBJ2-7; TRBD2 might be the D (7 bases). V was trimmed by 3 bases and J by 6 bases, leaving 15 bases between them. Looked up from germline, CDR1 is SQVTM and CDR2 is ANQGSEA. This CDR3 has 13 amino acids.